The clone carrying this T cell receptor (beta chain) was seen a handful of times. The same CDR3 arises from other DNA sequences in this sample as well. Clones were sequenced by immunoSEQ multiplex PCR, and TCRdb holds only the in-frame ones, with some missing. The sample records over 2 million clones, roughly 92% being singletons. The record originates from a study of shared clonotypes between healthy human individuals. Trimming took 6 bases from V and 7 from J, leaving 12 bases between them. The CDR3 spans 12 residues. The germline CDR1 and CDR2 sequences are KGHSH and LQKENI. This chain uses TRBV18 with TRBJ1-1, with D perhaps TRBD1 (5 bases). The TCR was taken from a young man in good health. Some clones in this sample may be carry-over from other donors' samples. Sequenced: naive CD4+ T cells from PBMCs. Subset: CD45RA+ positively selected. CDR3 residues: CASSPGEGEAFF. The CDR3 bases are TGTGCCAGCTCCCCGGGGGAGGGTGAAGCTTTCTTT.